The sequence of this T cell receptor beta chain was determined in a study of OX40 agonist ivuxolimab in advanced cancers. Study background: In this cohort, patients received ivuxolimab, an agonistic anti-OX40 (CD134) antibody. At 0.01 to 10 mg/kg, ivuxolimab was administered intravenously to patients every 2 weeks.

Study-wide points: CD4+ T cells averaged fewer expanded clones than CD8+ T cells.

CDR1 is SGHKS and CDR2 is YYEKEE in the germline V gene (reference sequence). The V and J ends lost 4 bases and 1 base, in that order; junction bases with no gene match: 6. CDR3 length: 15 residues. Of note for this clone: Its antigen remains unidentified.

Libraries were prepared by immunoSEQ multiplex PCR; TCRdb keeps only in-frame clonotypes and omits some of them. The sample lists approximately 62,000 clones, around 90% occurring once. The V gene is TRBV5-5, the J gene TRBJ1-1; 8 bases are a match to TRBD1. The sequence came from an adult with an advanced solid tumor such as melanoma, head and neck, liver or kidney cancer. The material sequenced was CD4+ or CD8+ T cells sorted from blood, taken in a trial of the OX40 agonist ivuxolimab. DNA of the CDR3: TGTGCCAGCAGCCTCAGGGGGCGGCCGAACACTGAAGCTTTCTTT. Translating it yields CASSLRGRPNTEAFF.